This passage covers 8 T cell receptor beta chains from one sample sequenced in a study of T cell repertoires in cytomegalovirus infection. Using its own MiXCR run on the reads, TCRdb lists one record per CDR3 protein. The profile shows around 740,000 distinct CDR3 sequences, roughly 36% of them singletons. Sequencing was carried out using PBMCs. These receptors came from a human donor in good health (CMV status not recorded). Some clones in this sample may be carry-over from other donors' samples.

A note on this clonotype: Germline and junction disagree at one end, which may indicate a read error. The rearrangement joins TRBV7-2 to TRBJ1-2; 10 nucleotides agree with TRBD1. The CDR3 is made up of 18 amino acids. Germline CDR1 reads SGHTA; CDR2 reads FQGNSA. The CDR3 sequence is CASSLKWGTGASHYVYTF. DNA for the CDR3: TGTGCCAGCAGCTTAAAGTGGGGGACAGGGGCATCTCACTATGTCTACACCTTC. Together with reference TRBV7-2 and TRBJ1-2, the CDR3 gives the full variable domain: GAGVSQSPSNKVTEKGKDVELRCDPISGHTALYWYRQSLGQGLEFLIYFQGNSAPDKSGLPSDRFSAERTGGSVSTLTIQRTQQEDSAVYLCASSLKWGTGASHYVYTFGSGTRLTVV.

This clonotype was observed a handful of times. The chain uses TRBV28 and TRBJ1-5; 8 bases are shared with TRBD1. With V trimmed by 4 bases and J by 5 bases, 13 bases remained unmatched. CDR3 length: 17 amino acids. CDR1 is MDHEN, CDR2 SYDVKM, per germline. Written as DNA, the CDR3 is TGTGCCAGCAGTTCCTCTCGACAGGGGAGGCAAGATCAGCCCCAGCATTTT. This sequence encodes CASSSSRQGRQDQPQHF.

The chain links TRBV6-1 to TRBJ2-3, with 7 bases fitting TRBD2. V lost 5 bases, J lost 8 bases, and 19 bases stayed unmatched. The CDR3 sequence is 17 residues long. CDR1 and CDR2 from the germline V gene are MNHNS and SASEGT. CDR3 region: CASSPSFVGREGITQYF. CDR3 nucleotides: TGTGCCAGCAGTCCCTCCTTTGTTGGGAGGGAGGGGATTACGCAGTATTTT.

This clonotype has a single count. The chain has TRBV12-3 or TRBV12-4 and TRBJ2-1, with 8 bases aligning to TRBD2. J was trimmed by 4 bases and V by 3 bases; bases with no gene match: 11. There are 17 residues in the CDR3. The CDR3 DNA is TGTGCCAGCAGTTTCCCCGTGGGGCTAGCGGGTTACAATGAGCAGTTCTTC. Translated, it gives CASSFPVGLAGYNEQFF.

A few counts support this clonotype. V usage is TRBV11-3 and J usage is TRBJ2-1; D may match TRBD1 or TRBD2 (6 bases each). V lost 4 bases, J lost 4 bases, and 17 bases lay in between. Germline V gene sequence: CDR1 SGHNT, CDR2 YENEEA. This CDR3 spans 16 amino acids. The CDR3 loop is CASSSLKGGQYNEQFF. The CDR3 DNA reads as TGTGCCAGCAGCTCGCTCAAGGGGGGCCAATACAATGAGCAGTTCTTC.

This chain links TRBV7-2 with TRBJ2-7; D possibly matches TRBD1 or TRBD2 (5 bases each). Germline-derived CDR1 and CDR2 are SGHTA and FQGNSA. This CDR3 has 15 residues. V lost 5 bases to trimming and J lost 0 bases, with 14 bases between them. The CDR3 loop reads CASSRAGTSSYEQYF. In nucleotides, the CDR3 is TGTGCCAGCAGCCGAGCCGGGACCAGCTCCTACGAGCAGTACTTC.

This chain joins TRBV6-6 and TRBJ2-3, with D perhaps matching TRBD2 (6 bases). In germline, CDR1 is MNHNY, CDR2 SVGAGI (reference sequence). The CDR3 spans 16 residues. The V end lost 0 bases, the J end lost 5 bases, and 15 bases lay between the germline ends. CDR3 nucleotides: TGTGCCAGCAGTTACTCTGAGACTAGGCAAGGAGATACGCAGTATTTT. It codes for CASSYSETRQGDTQYF.

The V gene is TRBV28, the J gene TRBJ2-7; D is ambiguous. Germline assignment: CDR1 MDHEN and CDR2 SYDVKM. There are 15 residues in the CDR3. The V and J ends lost 2 bases and 0 bases respectively, with 11 bases between them. The CDR3 bases are TGTGCCAGCAGTTTAAAGGGCGTCCTCTCCTACGAGCAGTACTTC. Protein sequence: CASSLKGVLSYEQYF.